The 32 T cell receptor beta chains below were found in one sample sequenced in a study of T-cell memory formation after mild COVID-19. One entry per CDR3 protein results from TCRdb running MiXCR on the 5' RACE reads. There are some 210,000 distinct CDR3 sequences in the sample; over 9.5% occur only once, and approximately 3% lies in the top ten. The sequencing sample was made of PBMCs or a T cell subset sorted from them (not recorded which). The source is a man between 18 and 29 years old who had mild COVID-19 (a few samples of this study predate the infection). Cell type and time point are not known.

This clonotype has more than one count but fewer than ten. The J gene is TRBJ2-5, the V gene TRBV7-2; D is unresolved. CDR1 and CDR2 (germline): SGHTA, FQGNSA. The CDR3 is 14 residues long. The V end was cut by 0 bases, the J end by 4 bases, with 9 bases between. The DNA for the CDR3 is TGTGCCAGCAGCTTAGCTGGGTCCGGAGAGACCCAGTACTTC. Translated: CASSLAGSGETQYF.

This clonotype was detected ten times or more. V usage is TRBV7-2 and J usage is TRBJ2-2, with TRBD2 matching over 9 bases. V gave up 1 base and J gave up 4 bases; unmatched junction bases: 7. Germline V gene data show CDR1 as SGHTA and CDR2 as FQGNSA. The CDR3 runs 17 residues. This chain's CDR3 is CASSLVSGTSPTGELFF. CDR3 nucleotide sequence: TGTGCCAGCAGCTTAGTATCCGGGACTAGCCCCACCGGGGAGCTGTTTTTT.

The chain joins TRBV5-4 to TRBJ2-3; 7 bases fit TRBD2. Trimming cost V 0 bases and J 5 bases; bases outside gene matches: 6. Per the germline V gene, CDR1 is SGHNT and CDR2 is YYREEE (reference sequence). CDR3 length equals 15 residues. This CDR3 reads CASSLAGGEGDTQYF. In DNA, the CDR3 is TGTGCCAGCAGCTTGGCCGGAGGGGAGGGAGATACGCAGTATTTT.

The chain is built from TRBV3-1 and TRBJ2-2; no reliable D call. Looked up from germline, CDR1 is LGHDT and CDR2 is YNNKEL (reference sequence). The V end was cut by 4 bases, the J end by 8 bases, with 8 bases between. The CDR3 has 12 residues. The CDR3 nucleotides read TGTGCCAGCAGCCCCCCGAGGGGGGAGCTGTTTTTT. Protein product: CASSPPRGELFF. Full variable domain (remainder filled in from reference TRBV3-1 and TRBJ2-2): DTAVSQTPKYLVTQMGNDKSIKCEQNLGHDTMYWYKQDSKKFLKIMFSYNNKELIINETVPNRFSPKSPDKAHLNLHINSLELGDSAVYFCASSPPRGELFFGEGSRLTVL.

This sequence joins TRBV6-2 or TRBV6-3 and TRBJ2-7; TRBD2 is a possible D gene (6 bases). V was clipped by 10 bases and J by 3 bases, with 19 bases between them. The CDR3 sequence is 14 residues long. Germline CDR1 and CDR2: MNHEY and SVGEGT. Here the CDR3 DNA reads TGTGCCACCTACGGGGGACTTTCTCGCTACGAGCAGTACTTC. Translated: CATYGGLSRYEQYF.

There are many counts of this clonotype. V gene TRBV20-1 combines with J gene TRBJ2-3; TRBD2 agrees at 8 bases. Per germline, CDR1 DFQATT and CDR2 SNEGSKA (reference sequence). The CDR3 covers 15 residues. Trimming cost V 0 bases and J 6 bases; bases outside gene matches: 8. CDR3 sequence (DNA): TGCAGTGCTAGAGATCGCCGGCGGGGGGAGGATACGCAGTATTTT. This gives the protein CSARDRRRGEDTQYF.

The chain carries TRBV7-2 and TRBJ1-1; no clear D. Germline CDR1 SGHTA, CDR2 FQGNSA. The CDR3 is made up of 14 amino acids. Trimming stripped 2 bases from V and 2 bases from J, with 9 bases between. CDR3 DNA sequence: TGTGCCAGCAGCTTATGGTTAGAAAACACTGAAGCTTTCTTT. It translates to CASSLWLENTEAFF.

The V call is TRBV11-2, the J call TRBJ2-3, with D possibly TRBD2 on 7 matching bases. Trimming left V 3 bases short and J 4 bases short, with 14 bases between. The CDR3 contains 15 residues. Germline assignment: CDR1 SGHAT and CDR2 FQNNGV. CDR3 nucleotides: TGTGCCAGCAGCTTTGGCGGGGGCGGGGCAGATACGCAGTATTTT. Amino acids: CASSFGGGGADTQYF.

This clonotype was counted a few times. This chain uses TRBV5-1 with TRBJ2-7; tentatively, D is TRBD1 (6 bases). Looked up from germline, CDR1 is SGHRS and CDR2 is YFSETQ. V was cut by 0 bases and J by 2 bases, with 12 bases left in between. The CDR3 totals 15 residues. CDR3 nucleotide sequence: TGCGCCAGCAGCTTGGGACAGGTCTTCCCCTACGAGCAGTACGTC. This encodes CASSLGQVFPYEQYV.

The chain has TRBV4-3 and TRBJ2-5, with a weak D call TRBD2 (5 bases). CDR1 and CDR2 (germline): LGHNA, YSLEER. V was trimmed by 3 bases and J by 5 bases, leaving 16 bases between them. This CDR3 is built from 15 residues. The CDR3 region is CASSHGMARRETQYF. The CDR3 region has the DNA TGCGCCAGCAGCCACGGGATGGCAAGGAGGGAGACCCAGTACTTC.

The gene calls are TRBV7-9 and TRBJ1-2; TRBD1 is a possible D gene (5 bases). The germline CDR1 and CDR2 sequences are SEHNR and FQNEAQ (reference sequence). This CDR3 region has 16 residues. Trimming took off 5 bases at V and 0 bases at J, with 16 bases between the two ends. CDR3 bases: TGTGCCAGCAGCCCAGGGAAATCAGCTTCTAACTATGGCTACACCTTC. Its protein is CASSPGKSASNYGYTF.

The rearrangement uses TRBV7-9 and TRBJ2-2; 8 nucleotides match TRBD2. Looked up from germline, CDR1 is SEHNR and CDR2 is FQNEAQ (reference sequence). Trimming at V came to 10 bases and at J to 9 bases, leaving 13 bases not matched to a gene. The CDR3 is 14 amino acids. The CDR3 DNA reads TGTGCCACTACCGTTTCGGCGGGGGGCCGGGAGCTGTTTTTT. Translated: CATTVSAGGRELFF.

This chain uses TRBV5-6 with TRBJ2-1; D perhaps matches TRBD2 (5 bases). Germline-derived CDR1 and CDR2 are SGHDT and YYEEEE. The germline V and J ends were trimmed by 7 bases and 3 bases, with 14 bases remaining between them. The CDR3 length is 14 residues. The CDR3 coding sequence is TGTGCCAGCGGAGGCGGGCCGAGCTACAATGAGCAGTTCTTC. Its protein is CASGGGPSYNEQFF.

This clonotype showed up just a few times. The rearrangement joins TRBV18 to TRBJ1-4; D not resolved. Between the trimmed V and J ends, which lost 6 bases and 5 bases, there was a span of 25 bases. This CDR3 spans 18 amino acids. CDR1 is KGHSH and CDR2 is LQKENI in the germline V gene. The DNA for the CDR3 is TGTGCCAGCTCCCCTTTCCCTAGTTCGACATCCCCGAATGAAAAACTGTTTTTT. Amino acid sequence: CASSPFPSSTSPNEKLFF.

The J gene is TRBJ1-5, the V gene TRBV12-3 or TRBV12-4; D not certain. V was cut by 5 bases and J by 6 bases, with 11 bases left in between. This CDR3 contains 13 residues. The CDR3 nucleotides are TGTGCCAGCAGTCCTACCTACTTTCAGCCCCAGCATTTT. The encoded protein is CASSPTYFQPQHF.

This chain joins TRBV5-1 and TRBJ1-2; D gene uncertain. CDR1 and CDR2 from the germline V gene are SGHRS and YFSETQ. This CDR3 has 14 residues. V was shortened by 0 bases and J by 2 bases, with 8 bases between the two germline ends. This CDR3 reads CASSLDIQNYGYTF. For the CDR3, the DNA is TGCGCCAGCAGCTTGGACATTCAGAACTATGGCTACACCTTC.

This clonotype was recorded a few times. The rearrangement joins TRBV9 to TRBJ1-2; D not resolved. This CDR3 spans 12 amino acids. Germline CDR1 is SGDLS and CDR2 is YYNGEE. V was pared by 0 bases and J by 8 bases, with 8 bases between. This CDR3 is CASSVAGYGYTF. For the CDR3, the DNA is TGTGCCAGCAGCGTAGCGGGATACGGCTACACCTTC.

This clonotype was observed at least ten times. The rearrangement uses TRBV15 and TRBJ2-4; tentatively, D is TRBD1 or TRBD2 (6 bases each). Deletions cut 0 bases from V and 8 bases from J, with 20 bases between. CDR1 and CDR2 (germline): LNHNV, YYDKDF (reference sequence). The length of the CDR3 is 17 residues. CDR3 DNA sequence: TGTGCCACCAGCAGAGATAAGTTGGGACACCCGGGGGACATTCAGTACTTC. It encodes CATSRDKLGHPGDIQYF.

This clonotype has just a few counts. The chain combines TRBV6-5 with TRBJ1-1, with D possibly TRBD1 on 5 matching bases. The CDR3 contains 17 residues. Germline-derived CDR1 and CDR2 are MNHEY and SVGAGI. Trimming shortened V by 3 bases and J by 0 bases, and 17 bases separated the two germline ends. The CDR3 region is CASSYDSGFGLNTEAFF. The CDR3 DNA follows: TGTGCCAGCAGTTATGACTCAGGGTTCGGTTTGAACACTGAAGCTTTCTTT.

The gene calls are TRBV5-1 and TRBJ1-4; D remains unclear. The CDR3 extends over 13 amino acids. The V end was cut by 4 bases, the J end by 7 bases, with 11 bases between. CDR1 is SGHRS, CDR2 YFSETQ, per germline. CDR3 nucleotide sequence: TGCGCCAGCAGCGTGACACCCTCTGAAAAACTGTTTTTT. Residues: CASSVTPSEKLFF. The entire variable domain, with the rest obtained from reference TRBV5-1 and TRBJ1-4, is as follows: KAGVTQTPRYLIKTRGQQVTLSCSPISGHRSVSWYQQTPGQGLQFLFEYFSETQRNKGNFPGRFSGRQFSNSRSEMNVSTLELGDSALYLCASSVTPSEKLFFGSGTQLSVL.

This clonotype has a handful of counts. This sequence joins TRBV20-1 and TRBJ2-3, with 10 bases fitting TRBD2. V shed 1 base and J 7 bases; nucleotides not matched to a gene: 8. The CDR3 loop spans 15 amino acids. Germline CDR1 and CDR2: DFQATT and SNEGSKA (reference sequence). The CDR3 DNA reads TGCAGTGCTAGAGCGAGCGGGGGGGCGGGGAATACGCAGTATTTT. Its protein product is CSARASGGAGNTQYF.

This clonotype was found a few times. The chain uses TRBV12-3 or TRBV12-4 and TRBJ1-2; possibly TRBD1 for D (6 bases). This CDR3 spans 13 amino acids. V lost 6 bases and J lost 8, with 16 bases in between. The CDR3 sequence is CASSLGGQSGYTF. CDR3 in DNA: TGTGCCAGCAGCCTGGGGGGACAATCGGGCTACACCTTC.

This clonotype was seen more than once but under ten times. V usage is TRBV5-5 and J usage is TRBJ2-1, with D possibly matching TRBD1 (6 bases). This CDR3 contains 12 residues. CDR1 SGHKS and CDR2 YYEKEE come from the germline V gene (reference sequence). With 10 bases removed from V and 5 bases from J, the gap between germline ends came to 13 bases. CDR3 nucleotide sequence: TGTGCCGCGGACAGAGGGAACAATGAGCAGTTCTTC. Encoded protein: CAADRGNNEQFF.

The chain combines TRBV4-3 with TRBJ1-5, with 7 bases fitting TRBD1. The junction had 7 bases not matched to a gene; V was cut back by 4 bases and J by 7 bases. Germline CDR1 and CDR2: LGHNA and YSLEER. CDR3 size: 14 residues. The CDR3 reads CASSPRQGRQPQHF. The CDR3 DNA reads TGCGCCAGCAGCCCACGACAGGGAAGACAGCCCCAGCATTTT.

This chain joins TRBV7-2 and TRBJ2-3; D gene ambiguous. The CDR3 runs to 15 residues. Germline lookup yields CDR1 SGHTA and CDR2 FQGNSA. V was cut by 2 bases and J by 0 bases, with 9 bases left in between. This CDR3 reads CASSLSYLSTDTQYF. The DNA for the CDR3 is TGTGCCAGCAGCTTAAGCTATCTTAGCACAGATACGCAGTATTTT.

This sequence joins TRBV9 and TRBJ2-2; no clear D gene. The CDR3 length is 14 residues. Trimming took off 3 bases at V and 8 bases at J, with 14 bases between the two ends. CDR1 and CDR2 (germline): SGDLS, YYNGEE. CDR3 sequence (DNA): TGTGCCAGCAGCGCGGACCCCGGTGGTGGGGAGCTGTTTTTT. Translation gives CASSADPGGGELFF.

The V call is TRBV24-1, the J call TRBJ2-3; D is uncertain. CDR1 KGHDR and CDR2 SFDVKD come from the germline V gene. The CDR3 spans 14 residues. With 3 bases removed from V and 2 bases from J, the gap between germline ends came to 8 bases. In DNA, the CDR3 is TGTGCCACCAGTGATCAGGAGACCACAGATACGCAGTATTTT. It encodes CATSDQETTDTQYF.

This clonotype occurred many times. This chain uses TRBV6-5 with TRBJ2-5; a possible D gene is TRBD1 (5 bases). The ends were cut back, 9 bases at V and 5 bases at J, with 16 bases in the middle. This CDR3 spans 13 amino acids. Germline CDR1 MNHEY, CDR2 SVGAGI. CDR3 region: CARKKTAAETQYF. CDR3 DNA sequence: TGTGCCAGAAAAAAGACAGCTGCGGAGACCCAGTACTTC.

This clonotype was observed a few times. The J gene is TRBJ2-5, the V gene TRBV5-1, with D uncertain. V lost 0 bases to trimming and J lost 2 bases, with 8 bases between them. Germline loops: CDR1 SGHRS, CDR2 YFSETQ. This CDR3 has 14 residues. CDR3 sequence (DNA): TGCGCCAGCAGCTTGGTGGCAGCACAAGAGACCCAGTACTTC. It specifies CASSLVAAQETQYF.

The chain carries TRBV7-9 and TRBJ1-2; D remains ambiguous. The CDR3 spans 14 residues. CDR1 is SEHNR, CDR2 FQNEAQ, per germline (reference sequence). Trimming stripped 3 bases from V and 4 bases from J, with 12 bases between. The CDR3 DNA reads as TGTGCCAGCAGCTTCGGCAGAGGCTTCTATGGCTACACCTTC. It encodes CASSFGRGFYGYTF.

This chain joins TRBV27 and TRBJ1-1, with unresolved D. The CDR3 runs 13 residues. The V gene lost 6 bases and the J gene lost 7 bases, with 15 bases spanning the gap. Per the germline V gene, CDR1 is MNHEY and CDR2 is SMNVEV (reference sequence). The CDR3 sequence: CASSSLVGGEAFF. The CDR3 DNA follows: TGTGCCAGCAGCTCGCTAGTGGGAGGTGAAGCTTTCTTT.

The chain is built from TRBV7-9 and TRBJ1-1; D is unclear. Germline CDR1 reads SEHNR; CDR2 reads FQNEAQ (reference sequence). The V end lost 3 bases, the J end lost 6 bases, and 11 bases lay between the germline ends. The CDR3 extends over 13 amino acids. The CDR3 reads CASSFTSGPEAFF. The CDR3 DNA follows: TGTGCCAGCAGCTTCACTAGCGGGCCTGAAGCTTTCTTT.